These 29 T cell receptor beta chains originate from one sample sequenced in a study of cytomegalovirus exposure and HLA in healthy donors. Vbeta (60) and Jbeta (13) primers were used in the PCR. Repertoires were generated with immunoSEQ multiplex PCR, while TCRdb's copy carries only in-frame clones and drops some. The repertoire includes roughly 150,000 clones, roughly 80% of them detected once, and roughly 2% sits in the top ten. Sequencing was done on a sample of PBMCs. The receptors stem from a man younger than 40 in good health and CMV-seronegative.

This chain links TRBV10-3 with TRBJ2-3; 7 nucleotides agree with TRBD2. The J segment lost 0 bases and the V segment lost 6 bases, leaving 12 bases of the junction unmatched. This CDR3 has 17 amino acids. CDR1 is ENHRY, CDR2 SYGVKD, per germline. The CDR3, as DNA: TGTGCCATCAGGAGGGGAGGGAGTGGGAGGAGCACAGATACGCAGTATTTT. It specifies CAIRRGGSGRSTDTQYF.

The chain combines TRBV5-1 with TRBJ1-2; possibly TRBD1 for D (5 bases). This CDR3 spans 14 amino acids. Trimming stripped 6 bases from V and 3 bases from J, with 15 bases between. Germline assignment: CDR1 SGHRS and CDR2 YFSETQ. The CDR3 DNA is TGCGCCAGCACCCCGGCAGGGCTGGACTATGGCTACACCTTC. Its protein product is CASTPAGLDYGYTF.

This clone showed up just a few times. The CDR3: CASRLAVGTDTQYF. The CDR3 bases are TGTGCCAGCAGGCTAGCGGTAGGGACAGATACGCAGTATTTT. This chain uses TRBV6-5 with TRBJ2-3, with 7 bases matching TRBD2. The length of the CDR3 is 14 residues. The V and J ends lost 6 bases and 3 bases, in that order; junction bases with no gene match: 6. Looked up from germline, CDR1 is MNHEY and CDR2 is SVGAGI.

The chain employs TRBV25-1 and TRBJ1-4, with a possible D match to TRBD1 (5 bases). The CDR3 runs 12 residues. The germline V and J ends were trimmed by 2 bases and 16 bases, with 14 bases remaining between them. In germline, CDR1 is MGHDK, CDR2 SYGVNS. CDR3 bases: TGTGCCAGCAGTGAAGGCGCGGGGCCCCAGTTTTTT. Translated, it gives CASSEGAGPQFF.

This sequence joins TRBV27 and TRBJ1-2, with 7 bases identical to TRBD1. The CDR3 is 15 amino acids. After removal of 4 bases from V and 0 bases from J, the junction contained 5 bases not matched to a gene. Germline V gives CDR1 MNHEY, CDR2 SMNVEV (reference sequence). Here the CDR3 reads CASSYQGGTNYGYTF. The CDR3 bases are TGTGCCAGCAGTTACCAGGGGGGAACTAACTATGGCTACACCTTC.

This sequence joins TRBV10-3 and TRBJ2-3; 10 bases agree with TRBD2. The J segment lost 0 bases and the V segment lost 0 bases, leaving 6 bases of the junction unmatched. The germline V gene encodes CDR1 ENHRY and CDR2 SYGVKD. The CDR3 is 18 residues long. The CDR3: CAISESLTSGLSTDTQYF. DNA for the CDR3: TGTGCCATCAGTGAGTCGCTGACTAGCGGGCTTAGCACAGATACGCAGTATTTT.

The table lists this clone with a few counts. This CDR3 reads CASSADRESGELFF. CDR3 nucleotides: TGCGCCAGCAGCGCGGACAGGGAATCCGGGGAGCTGTTTTTT. The chain couples TRBV5-1 to TRBJ2-2; 8 nucleotides match TRBD1. This CDR3 is 14 amino acids long. Germline lookup yields CDR1 SGHRS and CDR2 YFSETQ. Unmatched junction bases numbered 5, after V lost 4 bases and J lost 6 bases.

A few counts support this clone. This chain uses TRBV4-2 with TRBJ2-7; 15 positions agree with TRBD2. The CDR3 totals 18 residues. Germline CDR1 is LGHNA and CDR2 is YNFKEQ. V lost 3 bases, J lost 1 base, and 7 bases stayed unmatched. CDR3 in DNA: TGTGCCAGCAGCCAGGCGGGACTAGCGGGAGGTTTATCCTACGAGCAGTACTTC. Its translation: CASSQAGLAGGLSYEQYF.

This clone is judged medium-sized. This chain connects TRBV5-1 to TRBJ2-1; a possible D gene is TRBD1 (5 bases). This CDR3 comprises 13 residues. Per germline, CDR1 SGHRS and CDR2 YFSETQ. V was trimmed by 0 bases and J by 7 bases, leaving 8 bases between them. The CDR3 DNA sequence: TGCGCCAGCAGCTTGGCAGGGTCAAATGAGCAGTTCTTC. Translating gives CASSLAGSNEQFF.

The chain joins TRBV18 to TRBJ1-3, with D perhaps TRBD1 (5 bases). Germline V gives CDR1 KGHSH, CDR2 LQKENI. The CDR3 totals 15 residues. Trimming removed 2 bases at V and 0 bases at J, with 8 bases between. The DNA of the CDR3 is TGTGCCAGCTCACCAGCAGGGCGCTCTGGAAACACCATATATTTT. This encodes CASSPAGRSGNTIYF.

The chain recombines TRBV4-1 with TRBJ1-1, with D hard to call. Germline-derived CDR1 and CDR2 are MGHRA and YSYEKL. V dropped 1 base and J dropped 0 bases, with 9 bases sitting between them. The CDR3 has 15 amino acids. CDR3 loop: CASSQGALLNTEAFF. CDR3 DNA sequence: TGCGCCAGCAGCCAAGGGGCCCTCCTGAACACTGAAGCTTTCTTT.

In the case of this clone: An end of the junction differs from the germline gene, which may be a read error. V gene TRBV2 combines with J gene TRBJ2-7; 11 bases map to TRBD1. This CDR3 is built from 15 residues. Germline V gene lookup returns CDR1 SNHLY and CDR2 FYNNEI. CDR3 loop: CASSEGGQGAYEQYF. As DNA, the CDR3 is TGTGCCAGCAGCGAAGGGGGACAGGGGGCCTACGAGCAGTACTTC.

The chain carries TRBV6-4 and TRBJ2-1, with 11 bases aligning to TRBD2. The ends lost 5 bases at V and 0 bases at J; junction bases unmatched: 6. The germline V gene encodes CDR1 MRHNA and CDR2 SNTAGT. The CDR3 is 17 amino acids. CDR3 residues: CASSRTSGPSSYNEQFF. The CDR3 DNA follows: TGTGCCAGCAGTCGGACTAGCGGGCCCAGCTCCTACAATGAGCAGTTCTTC.

Comments on this clone: The sample carries other DNA sequences with the same CDR3. This chain connects TRBV18 to TRBJ1-1, with TRBD1 as a possible D gene (5 bases). Trimming took off 2 bases at V and 1 base at J, with 5 bases between the two ends. Per germline, CDR1 KGHSH and CDR2 LQKENI. This CDR3 contains 13 residues. CDR3 DNA sequence: TGTGCCAGCTCACCAGGACAGAACACTGAAGCTTTCTTT. The encoded protein is CASSPGQNTEAFF.

The J gene is TRBJ2-1, the V gene TRBV10-1; the match to TRBD2 covers 14 bases. CDR3 length equals 17 residues. Germline-derived CDR1 and CDR2 are WNHNN and SYGVQD (reference sequence). Losses at the gene ends were 5 bases for V and 6 bases for J; bases not matched to a gene: 9. CDR3 in DNA: TGCGCCAGCAGTCCGGGACTAGCGGGAGTTTATGGCAATGAGCAGTTCTTC. It is translated as CASSPGLAGVYGNEQFF.

This sequence joins TRBV5-1 and TRBJ2-2; D may be TRBD2 (6 bases). CDR1 is SGHRS, CDR2 YFSETQ, per germline. Trimming stripped 4 bases from V and 4 bases from J, with 17 bases between. This CDR3 has 16 residues. CDR3 in amino acids: CASSPGSLAFTGELFF. CDR3 nucleotides: TGCGCCAGCAGCCCCGGTTCGCTAGCGTTCACCGGGGAGCTGTTTTTT.

The rearrangement joins TRBV2 to TRBJ2-1; possible D gene TRBD1, 7 bases. The germline CDR1 and CDR2 sequences are SNHLY and FYNNEI. The CDR3 contains 15 residues. V gave up 7 bases and J gave up 4 bases, with 17 bases separating them. The CDR3 DNA follows: TGTGCCAGCAACCCAGGGGGGACACCGTACAATGAGCAGTTCTTC. Translating it yields CASNPGGTPYNEQFF.

The rearrangement joins TRBV10-3 to TRBJ1-1; D call uncertain. Between the trimmed V and J ends, which lost 3 bases and 0 bases, there was a span of 17 bases. There are 17 residues in the CDR3. Per the germline V gene, CDR1 is ENHRY and CDR2 is SYGVKD. The CDR3 region has the DNA TGTGCCATCAGTGACCCGACATTGACTACGATGAACACTGAAGCTTTCTTT. Its protein product is CAISDPTLTTMNTEAFF.

J is TRBJ2-5 and V is TRBV7-9; 11 positions match TRBD2. The CDR3 loop spans 16 amino acids. The germline V gene encodes CDR1 SEHNR and CDR2 FQNEAQ (reference sequence). V lost 5 bases and J lost 4; bases outside the gene matches: 9. The CDR3 DNA reads as TGTGCCAGCAGCCCAACGATACTAGCGGGAGTAGAGACCCAGTACTTC. This gives the protein CASSPTILAGVETQYF. Combining the CDR3 with reference TRBV7-9 and TRBJ2-5 gives the whole variable domain DTGVSQNPRHKITKRGQNVTFRCDPISEHNRLYWYRQTLGQGPEFLTYFQNEAQLEKSRLLSDRFSAERPKGSFSTLEIQRTEQGDSAMYLCASSPTILAGVETQYFGPGTRLLVL.

The gene calls are TRBV5-1 and TRBJ2-7; 10 bases align to TRBD1. With V trimmed by 3 bases and J by 6 bases, 9 bases remained unmatched. The germline gives CDR1 SGHRS, CDR2 YFSETQ. The CDR3 has 15 amino acids. CDR3 region: CASSYLGDRGTEQYF. DNA for the CDR3: TGCGCCAGCAGCTATTTAGGGGACAGGGGAACCGAGCAGTACTTC.

V is TRBV5-1 and J is TRBJ1-1, with D possibly matching TRBD1 (6 bases). The CDR3 consists of 17 residues. From germline, CDR1 is SGHRS and CDR2 YFSETQ. V shed 4 bases and J shed 1 base, with 20 bases lying between them. This CDR3 is CASSTTLQGQQNTEAFF. CDR3 bases: TGCGCCAGCAGCACGACTTTACAAGGACAGCAGAACACTGAAGCTTTCTTT.

Remarks on this clone: The junction departs from germline at one end; a sequencing error may be responsible. The chain is built from TRBV25-1 and TRBJ2-7, with TRBD1 matching 8 bases. This CDR3 region has 17 residues. Germline CDR1 reads MGHDK; CDR2 reads SYGVNS. The CDR3: CASSGLGQGASSSEQYF. CDR3 DNA sequence: TGTGCCAGCAGTGGATTGGGGCAGGGGGCGAGCTCCTCCGAGCAGTACTTC.

The table lists this clone with a few counts. The gene calls are TRBV2 and TRBJ2-1; TRBD2 matches at 8 bases. CDR1 is SNHLY, CDR2 FYNNEI, per germline. Trimming took 6 bases from V and 5 from J; bases not matched to a gene: 15. This CDR3 is built from 17 residues. CDR3 bases: TGTGCCAGCAGCGCGGGGGGCTACAGCGGGACCAACAATGAGCAGTTCTTC. Protein product: CASSAGGYSGTNNEQFF. The full variable domain, in which reference TRBV2 and TRBJ2-1 provide the parts outside the CDR3, is EPEVTQTPSHQVTQMGQEVILRCVPISNHLYFYWYRQILGQKVEFLVSFYNNEISEKSEIFDDQFSVERPDGSNFTLKIRSTKLEDSAMYFCASSAGGYSGTNNEQFFGPGTRLTVL.

This chain joins TRBV6-4 and TRBJ2-1, with TRBD1 identical over 7 bases. The CDR3 has 14 amino acids. CDR1 and CDR2 (germline): MRHNA, SNTAGT. The V gene end was trimmed by 0 bases and the J gene end by 9 bases; junction bases not matched to a gene: 5. The CDR3 DNA reads as TGTGCCAGCAGTGACTCAGAGGGGGCCGGTGAGCAGTTCTTC. This gives the protein CASSDSEGAGEQFF.

The chain employs TRBV5-1 and TRBJ1-1; 8 bases match TRBD1. V lost 4 bases to trimming and J lost 3 bases; unmatched junction nucleotides: 8. Germline CDR1 SGHRS, CDR2 YFSETQ. This CDR3 spans 15 amino acids. The CDR3 DNA reads TGCGCCAGCAGCACTGGACAGGGCCCTTACACTGAAGCTTTCTTT. Translation: CASSTGQGPYTEAFF.

The V call is TRBV7-8, the J call TRBJ2-7; D may be TRBD2 (7 bases). In germline, CDR1 is SGHVS, CDR2 FQNEAQ. CDR3 size: 20 residues. V lost 1 base and J lost 3, with 28 bases in between. CDR3: CASSLVGGHSLPGGLYEQYF. CDR3 DNA sequence: TGTGCCAGCAGCTTAGTGGGCGGACACTCCTTACCCGGGGGGCTCTACGAGCAGTACTTC. Based on the CDR3 plus reference TRBV7-8 and TRBJ2-7, the full variable domain is GAGVSQSPRYKVAKRGQDVALRCDPISGHVSLFWYQQALGQGPEFLTYFQNEAQLDKSGLPSDRFFAERPEGSVSTLKIQRTQQEDSAVYLCASSLVGGHSLPGGLYEQYFGPGTRLTVT.

The V gene is TRBV21-1, the J gene TRBJ1-1. TRBV21-1 is termed a pseudogene. The CDR3 has 15 amino acids. This CDR3 reads CASSKGFGGFTEAFF. The DNA of the CDR3 is TGTGCCAGCAGCAAAGGGTTCGGGGGGTTTACTGAAGCTTTCTTT.

This rearrangement joins TRBV5-4 to TRBJ2-5, with D hard to call. Germline loops: CDR1 SGHNT, CDR2 YYREEE (reference sequence). The CDR3 has 14 amino acids. V shed 2 bases and J shed 2 bases, with 10 bases lying between them. CDR3 coding DNA: TGTGCCAGCAGCTTCTGGGCTATTCAAGAGACCCAGTACTTC. Its protein is CASSFWAIQETQYF.

The chain joins TRBV4-1 to TRBJ1-1; 10 nucleotides match TRBD1. Per germline, CDR1 MGHRA and CDR2 YSYEKL. This CDR3 region has 16 residues. The V segment lost 4 bases and the J segment 1 base; nucleotides outside the gene matches: 6. CDR3 nucleotide sequence: TGCGCCAGCAGCCTCGGGACAGGGGATTGGAACACTGAAGCTTTCTTT. Its protein is CASSLGTGDWNTEAFF.